Below, 18 T cell receptor beta chains from the same sample are listed, as sequenced in a study of T cells in Graves' hyperthyroidism and ophthalmopathy (dated by TCRdb to about 2019). Receptor amplification or capture employed multiplex PCR. TCRdb lists the instrument as Illumina HiSeq 2000. TCR beta CDR3 regions were amplified from RNA transcripts. For the first round of RT-PCR on the TCR CDR3, the HTBI primer set was used together with the Qiagen OneStep RT-PCR kit. TCRdb passed the public sequencing reads through fastp at Q25 and MiXCR, retaining productive beta sequences. Each CDR3 protein gets just one entry, which takes the most common genes and DNA from the rows behind it. In this sample the table shows roughly 530,000 distinct CDR3 sequences, about 15% of which occur a single time. Of the sample, 17% is held by the ten largest clones. Source material: blood. Every receptor here comes from a woman younger than 30 with Graves' ophthalmopathy.

In this sample, this clonotype turned up many times. The rearrangement uses TRBV20-1 and TRBJ1-1, with D unclear. The CDR3 is 14 residues long. In germline, CDR1 is DFQATT, CDR2 SNEGSKA (reference sequence). V was shortened by 7 bases and J by 2 bases, with 17 bases between the two germline ends. The CDR3: CSGMLAAGNTEAFF. CDR3 DNA sequence: TGCAGTGGGATGTTGGCGGCGGGAAACACTGAAGCTTTCTTT.

This clonotype was observed many times. This rearrangement joins TRBV3-1 to TRBJ2-3, with 8 nucleotides matching TRBD2. CDR3 length equals 16 residues. V gave up 0 bases and J gave up 1 base; unmatched junction bases: 3. Germline assignment: CDR1 LGHDT and CDR2 YNNKEL (reference sequence). CDR3 nucleotide sequence: TGTGCCAGCAGCCAAGAAGCGCGGGGGGGCACAGATACGCAGTATTTT. It is translated as CASSQEARGGTDTQYF.

This clonotype was recorded at least ten times. The rearrangement links TRBV6-5 to TRBJ1-5; the D is unclear. The CDR3 totals 14 residues. V was trimmed by 0 bases and J by 4 bases, leaving 7 bases between them. CDR1 and CDR2 (germline): MNHEY, SVGAGI. CDR3 DNA sequence: TGTGCCAGCAGTTACTCTGGGCAGAATCAGCCCCAGCATTTT. This gives the protein CASSYSGQNQPQHF.

As to this clonotype: A much larger clone differs from this one at a single base, so this may be a read error. The chain recombines TRBV4-2 with TRBJ1-3; tentative D call: TRBD1 (5 bases). The germline V gene encodes CDR1 LGHNA and CDR2 YNFKEQ. The CDR3 loop spans 18 amino acids. Here the CDR3 DNA reads TGTGCCAGCAACCAAGATCCCTTGGCCGAAGGGGTAGGAAACACCATATATTTT. Its protein is CASNQDPLAEGVGNTIYF.

This clonotype was seen many times. This chain connects TRBV5-4 to TRBJ2-7; the D call may be TRBD1 or TRBD2 (6 bases each). The germline gives CDR1 SGHNT, CDR2 YYREEE (reference sequence). This CDR3 has 18 residues. The V and J ends lost 0 bases and 2 bases respectively, with 21 bases between them. CDR3 in DNA: TGTGCCAGCAGCTTGGGAGGTTCAACAGGGAGGAACCCCTACGAGCAGTACTTC. The encoded protein is CASSLGGSTGRNPYEQYF.

This rearrangement joins TRBV7-3 to TRBJ1-2, with D possibly matching TRBD1 (6 bases). The CDR3 is made up of 14 amino acids. Germline values: CDR1 SGHTA, CDR2 FQGTGA. With 8 bases removed from V and 4 bases from J, the gap between germline ends came to 17 bases. The CDR3 loop is CASLVRGVAYGYTF. In nucleotides, the CDR3 is TGTGCCAGCCTAGTCAGGGGTGTTGCCTATGGCTACACCTTC.

This clonotype was counted many times. This chain uses TRBV3-1 with TRBJ1-6; D possibly corresponds to TRBD1 (6 bases). Trimming pared 0 bases from V and 4 bases from J, leaving 16 bases between. The CDR3 is 18 amino acids. Germline CDR1 and CDR2: LGHDT and YNNKEL (reference sequence). The CDR3: CASSQDLSGANYNSPLHF. In DNA form, the CDR3 reads TGTGCCAGCAGCCAAGATTTGTCAGGGGCCAATTATAATTCACCCCTCCACTTT.

V is TRBV9 and J is TRBJ1-5; no clear D gene. The V end was cut by 2 bases, the J end by 6 bases, with 9 bases between. The germline V gene encodes CDR1 SGDLS and CDR2 YYNGEE. The CDR3 spans 13 residues. The CDR3 reads CASSVSPSQPQHF. Written as DNA, the CDR3 is TGTGCCAGCAGCGTGTCCCCCTCTCAGCCCCAGCATTTT.

The J gene is TRBJ2-1, the V gene TRBV14, with 15 bases identical to TRBD2. The CDR3 is 20 amino acids. Germline-derived CDR1 and CDR2 are SGHDN and FVKESK. Unmatched junction bases numbered 9, after V lost 3 bases and J lost 0 bases. The CDR3 sequence is CASSQGTGTSGRSSYNEQFF. DNA for the CDR3: TGTGCCAGCAGCCAGGGGACCGGGACTAGCGGGAGGAGCTCCTACAATGAGCAGTTCTTC.

There are a few counts of this clonotype. The J gene is TRBJ2-3, the V gene TRBV7-2; tentative D call: TRBD2 (5 bases). CDR3 length: 16 amino acids. The germline V gene has CDR1 SGHTA and CDR2 FQGNSA. Trimming removed 5 bases from V and 1 base from J, with 16 bases in between. CDR3 region: CASSPARALGTDTQYF. The CDR3, as DNA: TGTGCCAGCAGCCCCGCGCGGGCGCTGGGCACAGATACGCAGTATTTT.

J is TRBJ2-3 and V is TRBV4-1; a possible D gene is TRBD2 (5 bases). CDR1 and CDR2 (germline): MGHRA, YSYEKL. Trimming pared 0 bases from V and 8 bases from J, leaving 9 bases between. The CDR3 length is 13 residues. CDR3 coding DNA: TGCGCCAGCAGCCAAGATCATGGAGGTACGCAGTATTTT. Amino acids: CASSQDHGGTQYF.

This clonotype was seen many times. CDR3: CASSDSGRSGELFF. DNA for the CDR3: TGTGCCAGCAGTGATAGCGGGAGGTCCGGGGAGCTGTTTTTT. The chain carries TRBV2 and TRBJ2-2; 10 bases map to TRBD2. Unmatched junction bases numbered 1, after V lost 3 bases and J lost 6 bases. The CDR3 spans 14 residues. The V gene's germline CDR1 is SNHLY and CDR2 FYNNEI. The variable domain in full, completed from reference TRBV2 and TRBJ2-2, reads EPEVTQTPSHQVTQMGQEVILRCVPISNHLYFYWYRQILGQKVEFLVSFYNNEISEKSEIFDDQFSVERPDGSNFTLKIRSTKLEDSAMYFCASSDSGRSGELFFGEGSRLTVL.

This clonotype has only a few counts. V is TRBV19 and J is TRBJ2-7; 10 bases are shared with TRBD2. CDR3 length equals 13 residues. Unmatched junction bases numbered 7, after V lost 6 bases and J lost 8 bases. CDR1 and CDR2 (germline): LNHDA, SQIVND (reference sequence). Here the CDR3 reads CASSLAGAEKQYF. The CDR3 DNA reads as TGTGCCAGTAGCCTAGCGGGGGCGGAGAAGCAGTACTTC.

The chain carries TRBV9 and TRBJ2-3; maybe TRBD2 (6 bases). The CDR3 spans 18 residues. Trimming left V 3 bases short and J 0 bases short, with 20 bases between. The V gene's germline CDR1 is SGDLS and CDR2 YYNGEE. The CDR3 sequence is CASSESISQRASTDTQYF. The CDR3 DNA reads TGTGCCAGCAGCGAATCTATTTCCCAGCGGGCTAGCACAGATACGCAGTATTTT.

The chain carries TRBV5-6 and TRBJ2-7, with D uncertain. Germline assignment: CDR1 SGHDT and CDR2 YYEEEE. The CDR3 runs 14 residues. The V end lost 0 bases, the J end lost 1 base, and 8 bases lay between the germline ends. The DNA for the CDR3 is TGTGCCAGCAGCTTGGGGTCAGCTTCCTACGAGCAGTACTTC. Encoded protein: CASSLGSASYEQYF.

J is TRBJ2-2 and V is TRBV9; 8 bases align to TRBD2. In germline, CDR1 is SGDLS, CDR2 YYNGEE. The length of the CDR3 is 16 residues. V shed 4 bases and J 5 bases; nucleotides not matched to a gene: 10. The CDR3 DNA sequence: TGTGCCAGCAGCTTCCCGGGAGGGGAGGTAACCGGGGAGCTGTTTTTT. The encoded protein is CASSFPGGEVTGELFF.

This clonotype was observed many times. The rearrangement uses TRBV30 and TRBJ2-2, with D unclear. From germline, CDR1 is GTSNPN and CDR2 SVGIG (reference sequence). Trimming removed 4 bases at V and 6 bases at J, with 12 bases between. The CDR3 consists of 13 residues. CDR3 in amino acids: CAWTITAAGELFF. CDR3 coding DNA: TGTGCCTGGACTATTACGGCTGCCGGGGAGCTGTTTTTT.

The chain combines TRBV5-4 with TRBJ2-2, with 8 bases matching TRBD1. V was clipped by 5 bases and J by 0 bases; unmatched bases: 3. Germline V gene lookup returns CDR1 SGHNT and CDR2 YYREEE (reference sequence). This CDR3 has 15 amino acids. The CDR3 protein is CASRPGGANTGELFF. CDR3 in DNA: TGTGCCAGCAGGCCAGGGGGCGCGAACACCGGGGAGCTGTTTTTT.